This T cell receptor (beta chain) stems from a study of blood T cell repertoires in COVID-19. Profiled with immunoSEQ multiplex PCR; TCRdb holds only in-frame clones, not every one. The table lists around 210,000 clones, 75% to 85% of them singletons. V was trimmed by 2 bases and J by 9 bases, leaving 9 bases between them. This CDR3 comprises 12 residues. CDR1 is MNHEY and CDR2 is SVGEGT in the germline V gene. The clonotype originates from a man aged 50-60 years with COVID-19, enrolled during active disease. The sample consisted of peripheral blood. V gene TRBV6-2 or TRBV6-3 combines with J gene TRBJ2-3; D might be TRBD1 (5 bases). The DNA for the CDR3 is TGTGCCAGCAGTTACCCTGGGGCCACGCAGTATTTT. Protein sequence: CASSYPGATQYF.